The 17 T cell receptor beta chains below were found in one sample sequenced in a study of blood T cell repertoires in COVID-19. The method was immunoSEQ multiplex PCR; TCRdb's version includes in-frame clones alone and lacks a portion of them. Found here are under 350,000 clones, about 86% of them singletons; the top ten hold approximately 4.6%. The sequenced sample was PBMCs or T cells enriched from blood (not recorded which). The receptors originated from a middle-aged woman with acute COVID-19.

V is TRBV13 and J is TRBJ1-5, with 12 bases matching TRBD1. V lost 3 bases to trimming and J lost 1 base; unmatched junction nucleotides: 10. Germline CDR1 is PRHDT and CDR2 is FYEKMQ (reference sequence). The length of the CDR3 is 19 residues. CDR3 in DNA: TGTGCCAGCAGCTTTGACCCCGGGACAGGGGGCACAAGCAATCAGCCCCAGCATTTT. Encoded protein: CASSFDPGTGGTSNQPQHF.

This clone appeared many times. The chain joins TRBV4-3 to TRBJ2-7; 8 bases map to TRBD2. V shed 0 bases and J 4 bases; nucleotides not matched to a gene: 14. The CDR3 covers 18 residues. Germline lookup yields CDR1 LGHNA and CDR2 YSLEER. CDR3 in DNA: TGCGCCAGCAGCCAAGACGGGGGGGCGACCACACGGCCTTACGAGCAGTACTTC. This translates into CASSQDGGATTRPYEQYF.

The chain uses TRBV2 and TRBJ2-1, with TRBD2 matching 8 bases. Germline-derived CDR1 and CDR2 are SNHLY and FYNNEI. This CDR3 is built from 14 residues. Unmatched junction bases numbered 10, after V lost 6 bases and J lost 9 bases. CDR3 DNA: TGTGCCAGCAGGTTACCGGGACTAGGGGTTGAGCAGTTCTTC. This gives the protein CASRLPGLGVEQFF. Looking up the rest from reference TRBV2 and TRBJ2-1 gives the full variable domain: EPEVTQTPSHQVTQMGQEVILRCVPISNHLYFYWYRQILGQKVEFLVSFYNNEISEKSEIFDDQFSVERPDGSNFTLKIRSTKLEDSAMYFCASRLPGLGVEQFFGPGTRLTVL.

The rearrangement joins TRBV7-2 to TRBJ2-7; TRBD1 matches 10 bases. The V gene's germline CDR1 is SGHTA and CDR2 FQGNSA. The V and J ends lost 2 bases and 3 bases, in that order; junction bases with no gene match: 4. CDR3 length equals 15 residues. The CDR3 region is CASSLMGQGNYEQYF. The CDR3 DNA is TGTGCCAGCAGCTTAATGGGACAGGGGAACTACGAGCAGTACTTC.

V usage is TRBV4-3 and J usage is TRBJ2-3; no definite D call. V lost 4 bases, J lost 2 bases, and 4 bases lay in between. This CDR3 is built from 12 residues. Germline V gene lookup returns CDR1 LGHNA and CDR2 YSLEER. CDR3 coding DNA: TGCGCCAGCAGCCTAAACACAGATACGCAGTATTTT. Protein sequence: CASSLNTDTQYF.

The chain joins TRBV28 to TRBJ1-2; 8 nucleotides line up with TRBD1. There are 11 residues in the CDR3. V shed 6 bases, J shed 8 bases, and the junction held 2 bases outside the gene matches. The germline gives CDR1 MDHEN, CDR2 SYDVKM. The CDR3 here is CASSRTGGYTF. DNA of the CDR3: TGTGCCAGCAGCCGGACAGGGGGCTACACCTTC.

The CDR3 coding sequence is TGTGCCAGCAGCCTCGGACCGGGGGGATACACAGATACGCAGTATTTT. The encoded protein is CASSLGPGGYTDTQYF. The chain has TRBV7-6 and TRBJ2-3, with TRBD2 matching over 7 bases. Trimming removed 5 bases from V and 2 bases from J; junction bases left unmatched: 10. The germline V gene has CDR1 SGHVS and CDR2 FNYEAQ. The CDR3 is 16 amino acids.

This chain links TRBV7-9 with TRBJ2-1; no firm D call. The germline V gene encodes CDR1 SEHNR and CDR2 FQNEAQ (reference sequence). The V gene lost 4 bases and the J gene lost 4 bases, with 11 bases spanning the gap. The CDR3 sequence is 14 residues long. The CDR3 DNA sequence: TGTGCCAGCAGCTCACGAACAGAGTACAATGAGCAGTTCTTC. This translates into CASSSRTEYNEQFF.

The chain recombines TRBV10-3 with TRBJ2-1; 15 positions agree with TRBD2. Germline lookup yields CDR1 ENHRY and CDR2 SYGVKD. This CDR3 has 17 residues. J gave up 0 bases and V 7 bases, and 4 bases lay outside the gene matches. The CDR3 here is CAITAGLAGGSYNEQFF. CDR3 DNA sequence: TGTGCCATCACCGCGGGACTAGCGGGAGGCTCCTACAATGAGCAGTTCTTC.

This clone was recorded only once. The CDR3, as DNA: TGTGCCAGCAGCTTACGGCGGGATGAGCAGTTCTTC. Protein: CASSLRRDEQFF. The rearrangement joins TRBV6-2 or TRBV6-3 to TRBJ2-1; D may be TRBD2 (5 bases). Looked up from germline, CDR1 is MNHEY and CDR2 is SVGEGT. This CDR3 region has 12 residues. Trimming left V 6 bases short and J 8 bases short, with 11 bases between.

The chain carries TRBV7-3 and TRBJ2-3; 7 nucleotides align to TRBD2. CDR3 length: 13 residues. From germline, CDR1 is SGHTA and CDR2 FQGTGA. V shed 6 bases, J shed 4 bases, and the junction held 4 bases outside the gene matches. This CDR3 is CASRFSGSDTQYF. Here the CDR3 DNA reads TGTGCCAGCAGGTTTAGCGGGTCAGATACGCAGTATTTT.

V usage is TRBV6-2 or TRBV6-3 and J usage is TRBJ2-3, with 9 bases fitting TRBD1. The ends lost 2 bases at V and 0 bases at J; junction bases unmatched: 15. The germline gives CDR1 MNHEY, CDR2 SVGEGT. The CDR3 spans 20 residues. Here the CDR3 reads CASSYPGQGHAKTSTDTQYF. The DNA of the CDR3 is TGTGCCAGCAGTTACCCGGGACAGGGTCACGCCAAGACTAGCACAGATACGCAGTATTTT.

This clone appeared a few times. The rearrangement joins TRBV5-1 to TRBJ2-7; 8 positions agree with TRBD2. Germline V gives CDR1 SGHRS, CDR2 YFSETQ. Trimming cost V 0 bases and J 3 bases; bases outside gene matches: 5. CDR3 length equals 15 residues. The CDR3 spells CASSLDGRERYEQYF. The DNA of the CDR3 is TGCGCCAGCAGCTTGGACGGGAGGGAGCGCTACGAGCAGTACTTC.

The rearrangement links TRBV5-1 to TRBJ2-5, with D possibly being TRBD1 (5 bases). Germline V gene sequence: CDR1 SGHRS, CDR2 YFSETQ. Trimming cost V 3 bases and J 0 bases, with 12 bases left between them. This CDR3 is built from 15 residues. The CDR3 loop reads CASSWVPGNQETQYF. The DNA for the CDR3 is TGCGCCAGCAGCTGGGTTCCAGGGAACCAAGAGACCCAGTACTTC.

The chain couples TRBV19 to TRBJ1-2; the D is unclear. The CDR3 runs 13 residues. Trimming shortened V by 5 bases and J by 8 bases, and 15 bases separated the two germline ends. Germline V gene lookup returns CDR1 LNHDA and CDR2 SQIVND (reference sequence). The CDR3 here is CASSAKLEVGYTF. CDR3 in DNA: TGTGCCAGTAGTGCTAAACTAGAGGTGGGCTACACCTTC.

V and J are TRBV3-1 (or the pseudogene TRBV3-2) and TRBJ2-2; 10 nucleotides align to TRBD2. The CDR3 has 15 amino acids. The germline CDR1 and CDR2 sequences are LGHDT and YNNKEL (reference sequence). The trim removed 10 bases at V and 3 bases at J, leaving 8 bases unmatched. In nucleotides, the CDR3 is TGTGCCACATCCATTAGCGGGGGGTACACCGGGGAGCTGTTTTTT. Translation gives CATSISGGYTGELFF.

The V call is TRBV6-5, the J call TRBJ2-7, with D perhaps TRBD2 (5 bases). CDR1 is MNHEY, CDR2 SVGAGI, per germline. The CDR3 covers 13 residues. Trimming shortened V by 7 bases and J by 4 bases, and 14 bases separated the two germline ends. CDR3: CASTPDGIYEQYF. The CDR3 nucleotides read TGTGCCAGCACCCCGGACGGGATTTACGAGCAGTACTTC.